The 28 T cell receptor beta chains given below trace back to one sample, sequenced in a study of sequential checkpoint blockade in melanoma (dated by TCRdb to about 2019). Receptors were amplified or captured by the immunoSEQ multiplex PCR assay. As stored in TCRdb, this immuneACCESS dataset retains in-frame rearrangements with V and J assigned. A fraction of the clones does not appear; measured against another copy, unresolved V genes explain less than half of the discrepancy, and the remainder lacks a known reason. The sample data list under 45,000 clones, and just under 85% of these were observed just once. The ten largest account for 4.5% to 7% of the sample. The treatment or condition label, as the study defines it: randomized to nivolumab then ipilimumab (arm A) or the reverse (arm B). The input for sequencing was CD8+ T cells sorted from blood (inferred from file names), taken from a patient given nivolumab and ipilimumab in sequence. All receptors come from a human donor with melanoma.

A few counts support this clone. The chain recombines TRBV7-9 with TRBJ1-1, with D hard to call. Per germline, CDR1 SEHNR and CDR2 FQNEAQ (reference sequence). Trimming took off 5 bases at V and 7 bases at J, with 14 bases between the two ends. This CDR3 region has 13 residues. The CDR3 DNA reads TGTGCCAGCAGCCCAGGTATGGCCAGTGAAGCTTTCTTT. Translated: CASSPGMASEAFF.

This clone has only a few counts. The chain links TRBV19 to TRBJ2-2, with a possible D match to TRBD1 (6 bases). This CDR3 is built from 13 residues. CDR1 and CDR2 (germline): LNHDA, SQIVND (reference sequence). Deletions cut 10 bases from V and 5 bases from J, with 14 bases between. The CDR3 spells CATADSLTGELFF. CDR3 DNA sequence: TGTGCCACGGCGGACAGTCTAACCGGGGAGCTGTTTTTT.

This clone was found a few times. The chain uses TRBV6-4 and TRBJ2-1, with 8 bases identical to TRBD1. The CDR3 consists of 15 residues. Looked up from germline, CDR1 is MRHNA and CDR2 is SNTAGT. The V and J ends lost 2 bases and 6 bases, in that order; junction bases with no gene match: 6. The CDR3 region is CASSDATGEGNEQFF. The CDR3 nucleotides read TGTGCCAGCAGTGACGCGACAGGGGAAGGCAATGAGCAGTTCTTC.

This rearrangement joins TRBV9 to TRBJ1-1; 7 bases match TRBD1. The V segment lost 0 bases and the J segment 0 bases; nucleotides outside the gene matches: 5. There are 16 residues in the CDR3. Germline V lookup: CDR1 SGDLS, CDR2 YYNGEE. CDR3 bases: TGTGCCAGCAGCGTAGTACTAACAGGGGTGAACACTGAAGCTTTCTTT. Translated: CASSVVLTGVNTEAFF.

This clone came up a few times. V is TRBV28 and J is TRBJ2-7; D not certain. This CDR3 has 15 residues. CDR1 MDHEN and CDR2 SYDVKM come from the germline V gene. Between the trimmed V and J ends, which lost 6 bases and 2 bases, there was a span of 17 bases. CDR3 sequence reads: CASSLGYVPPYEQYF. For the CDR3, the DNA is TGTGCCAGCAGCCTCGGGTATGTACCTCCCTACGAGCAGTACTTC. The complete variable domain, with remaining parts taken from reference TRBV28 and TRBJ2-7, reads DVKVTQSSRYLVKRTGEKVFLECVQDMDHENMFWYRQDPGLGLRLIYFSYDVKMKEKGDIPEGYSVSREKKERFSLILESASTNQTSMYLCASSLGYVPPYEQYFGPGTRLTVT.

The chain couples TRBV6-4 to TRBJ1-4; D gene unclear. Germline-derived CDR1 and CDR2 are MRHNA and SNTAGT. The CDR3 covers 20 residues. The ends were cut back, 2 bases at V and 0 bases at J, with 22 bases in the middle. The CDR3 here is CASSDPPVAANIATNEKLFF. CDR3 nucleotides: TGTGCCAGCAGTGACCCCCCCGTGGCAGCGAATATTGCAACTAATGAAAAACTGTTTTTT.

The chain is built from TRBV10-3 and TRBJ2-5; D is possibly TRBD2 (5 bases). The germline gives CDR1 ENHRY, CDR2 SYGVKD. Trimming took off 0 bases at V and 11 bases at J, with 19 bases between the two ends. The CDR3 spans 15 residues. CDR3 sequence: CAISESASDGREQYF. CDR3 coding DNA: TGTGCCATCAGTGAGTCCGCCTCAGACGGAAGGGAGCAGTACTTC.

The rearrangement joins TRBV4-1 to TRBJ1-5, with 7 bases matching TRBD1. Germline V CDR1 and CDR2: MGHRA, YSYEKL. CDR3 length: 16 amino acids. J lost 6 bases, V lost 2 bases, and 10 bases had no gene match. The CDR3 loop is CASSQHGNRGTQPQHF. CDR3 DNA: TGCGCCAGCAGCCAACATGGGAACAGGGGTACTCAGCCCCAGCATTTT.

The genes are TRBV7-6 and TRBJ2-3, with TRBD2 matching 7 bases. V was clipped by 1 base and J by 2 bases; unmatched bases: 3. The germline CDR1 and CDR2 sequences are SGHVS and FNYEAQ. This CDR3 spans 15 amino acids. The CDR3 region is CASSLGGGITDTQYF. In nucleotides, the CDR3 is TGTGCCAGCAGCTTAGGGGGGGGAATCACAGATACGCAGTATTTT.

The chain carries TRBV5-6 and TRBJ2-1; 7 bases fit TRBD1. The germline V gene encodes CDR1 SGHDT and CDR2 YYEEEE. Trimming cost V 1 base and J 0 bases; bases outside gene matches: 4. This CDR3 is built from 16 residues. DNA of the CDR3: TGTGCCAGCAGCTTGCAGGGGGAGTACTCCTACAATGAGCAGTTCTTC. Its protein product is CASSLQGEYSYNEQFF.

The chain's CDR3 is CASSYRESYEQYF. For the CDR3, the DNA is TGTGCCAGCAGCTACAGGGAATCCTACGAGCAGTACTTC. The rearrangement uses TRBV7-6 and TRBJ2-7, with D possibly TRBD1 on 6 matching bases. Germline V gives CDR1 SGHVS, CDR2 FNYEAQ. This CDR3 is 13 amino acids long. The germline V and J ends were trimmed by 4 bases and 1 base, with 8 bases remaining between them.

The chain carries TRBV9 and TRBJ1-3; no reliable D call. Germline V gene lookup returns CDR1 SGDLS and CDR2 YYNGEE. The ends were cut back, 3 bases at V and 4 bases at J, with 8 bases in the middle. CDR3 length: 13 residues. CDR3 sequence: CASSASGGNTIYF. CDR3 in DNA: TGTGCCAGCAGCGCGTCGGGGGGAAACACCATATATTTT.

This chain joins TRBV4-2 and TRBJ1-4; 9 nucleotides align to TRBD1. CDR1 LGHNA and CDR2 YNFKEQ come from the germline V gene. The CDR3 is 15 residues long. Trimming cost V 3 bases and J 4 bases; bases outside gene matches: 3. The CDR3 spells CASSQTGGNNEKLFF. The CDR3 DNA reads TGTGCCAGCAGCCAGACAGGGGGTAATAATGAAAAACTGTTTTTT.

This clone came up a few times. The chain is built from TRBV9 and TRBJ2-3; D is perhaps TRBD2 (6 bases). The germline V gene has CDR1 SGDLS and CDR2 YYNGEE. Trimming removed 4 bases at V and 0 bases at J, with 12 bases between. The CDR3 has 15 residues. CDR3 region: CASSYAGTSTDTQYF. The CDR3 DNA reads as TGTGCCAGCAGCTATGCCGGGACTAGCACAGATACGCAGTATTTT.

The rearrangement joins TRBV5-1 to TRBJ2-7; D unclear. The V end lost 5 bases, the J end lost 0 bases, and 15 bases lay between the germline ends. The CDR3 extends over 15 amino acids. CDR1 SGHRS and CDR2 YFSETQ come from the germline V gene. The CDR3 reads CASSSNTVLSYEQYF. CDR3 nucleotide sequence: TGCGCCAGCAGTTCAAACACAGTGCTCTCCTACGAGCAGTACTTC.

This clone qualifies as medium-sized. The genes are TRBV19 and TRBJ2-1, with D possibly matching TRBD2 (6 bases). Germline CDR1 reads LNHDA; CDR2 reads SQIVND (reference sequence). With 4 bases removed from V and 9 bases from J, the gap between germline ends came to 19 bases. The CDR3 length is 15 residues. CDR3 protein: CASSTWDSTPSEQFF. CDR3 DNA: TGTGCCAGTAGTACCTGGGACTCCACCCCTTCTGAGCAGTTCTTC.

This clone is medium-sized within its sample. The rearrangement joins TRBV7-9 to TRBJ1-3, with a weak D call TRBD1 (6 bases). The germline V and J ends were trimmed by 5 bases and 1 base, with 15 bases remaining between them. This CDR3 contains 16 residues. The germline gives CDR1 SEHNR, CDR2 FQNEAQ (reference sequence). In DNA, the CDR3 is TGTGCCAGCAGCCTAGAGTCAGGGGCTTCTGGAAACACCATATATTTT. Protein: CASSLESGASGNTIYF.

CDR3 DNA: TGTGCCAGCAGCTTAGTACCGGGCACAGGCGCTGGGGCCAACGTCCTGACTTTC. It codes for CASSLVPGTGAGANVLTF. The genes are TRBV7-8 and TRBJ2-6, with D possibly matching TRBD1 (5 bases). Germline CDR1 is SGHVS and CDR2 is FQNEAQ. The CDR3 loop spans 18 amino acids. Trimming took 1 base from V and 2 from J, leaving 15 bases between them.

The rearrangement links TRBV19 to TRBJ1-2, with a possible D match to TRBD1 (6 bases). Germline lookup yields CDR1 LNHDA and CDR2 SQIVND (reference sequence). This CDR3 is 13 amino acids long. Trimming shortened V by 8 bases and J by 4 bases, and 14 bases separated the two germline ends. The CDR3 is CASGWSGAYGYTF. In DNA, the CDR3 is TGTGCCAGTGGGTGGTCAGGGGCCTATGGCTACACCTTC.

This chain links TRBV5-1 with TRBJ2-1; D possibly corresponds to TRBD1 (5 bases). The length of the CDR3 is 15 residues. V lost 3 bases and J lost 5, with 15 bases in between. Germline assignment: CDR1 SGHRS and CDR2 YFSETQ. CDR3 DNA sequence: TGCGCCAGCAGCTCATGGGGCTCCCAGAACAATGAGCAGTTCTTC. It translates to CASSSWGSQNNEQFF.

The chain uses TRBV5-6 and TRBJ2-7; 7 bases fit TRBD2. V shed 4 bases, J shed 4 bases, and the junction held 2 bases outside the gene matches. The V gene's germline CDR1 is SGHDT and CDR2 YYEEEE. The CDR3 loop spans 12 amino acids. The CDR3, as DNA: TGTGCCAGCAGCGGGGGGGGGTACGAGCAGTACTTC. Translated, it gives CASSGGGYEQYF.

The rearrangement uses TRBV5-1 and TRBJ2-5; 9 nucleotides agree with TRBD2. V shed 2 bases, J shed 5 bases, and the junction held 4 bases outside the gene matches. This CDR3 region has 14 residues. Germline CDR1 reads SGHRS; CDR2 reads YFSETQ. The CDR3 DNA sequence: TGCGCCAGCAGCTTCGGGACTAGCAAGGAGACCCAGTACTTC. Translated: CASSFGTSKETQYF.

The CDR3 region is CASSLAMVNQPQHF. The CDR3 nucleotides are TGTGCCAGCAGTTTAGCCATGGTCAATCAGCCCCAGCATTTT. This chain uses TRBV6-5 with TRBJ1-5; D is uncertain. Germline V lookup: CDR1 MNHEY, CDR2 SVGAGI. This CDR3 comprises 14 residues. The V end was cut by 4 bases, the J end by 3 bases, with 10 bases between.

The chain recombines TRBV28 with TRBJ1-5, with D perhaps TRBD1 (5 bases). Germline CDR1 MDHEN, CDR2 SYDVKM. V was shortened by 9 bases and J by 3 bases, with 15 bases between the two germline ends. The CDR3 sequence is 14 residues long. CDR3 residues: CASHRGPDNQPQHF. CDR3 nucleotides: TGTGCCAGTCATAGGGGTCCTGACAATCAGCCCCAGCATTTT.

The chain couples TRBV6-1 to TRBJ1-2; TRBD1 agrees at 7 bases. The CDR3 consists of 17 residues. The V and J ends lost 4 bases and 4 bases, in that order; junction bases with no gene match: 15. Germline-derived CDR1 and CDR2 are MNHNS and SASEGT. CDR3 DNA sequence: TGTGCCAGCAGTGCTACTTGGACAGGCCTCCCCCTCTATGGCTACACCTTC. Its translation: CASSATWTGLPLYGYTF.

This chain's CDR3 is CASSLRDRGFGEQFF. The CDR3 DNA reads as TGTGCCAGCAGCCTCCGGGACAGGGGTTTCGGTGAGCAGTTCTTC. This sequence joins TRBV28 and TRBJ2-1; 10 positions match TRBD1. The germline V gene has CDR1 MDHEN and CDR2 SYDVKM. Trimming removed 6 bases from V and 9 bases from J; junction bases left unmatched: 11. The CDR3 totals 15 residues. The whole variable domain, remainder taken from reference TRBV28 and TRBJ2-1, is DVKVTQSSRYLVKRTGEKVFLECVQDMDHENMFWYRQDPGLGLRLIYFSYDVKMKEKGDIPEGYSVSREKKERFSLILESASTNQTSMYLCASSLRDRGFGEQFFGPGTRLTVL.

J is TRBJ2-1 and V is TRBV5-1, with a weak D call TRBD2 (6 bases). There are 15 residues in the CDR3. Trimming shortened V by 3 bases and J by 7 bases, and 17 bases separated the two germline ends. Germline assignment: CDR1 SGHRS and CDR2 YFSETQ. The DNA of the CDR3 is TGCGCCAGCAGCTGGGGGGACGGAGGAAGGAATGAGCAGTTCTTC. It encodes CASSWGDGGRNEQFF.

The gene calls are TRBV10-1 and TRBJ2-2, with TRBD2 as a possible D gene (5 bases). Between the trimmed V and J ends, which lost 3 bases and 5 bases, there was a span of 7 bases. The CDR3 contains 13 residues. Germline V gives CDR1 WNHNN, CDR2 SYGVQD (reference sequence). In nucleotides, the CDR3 is TGCGCCAGCAGTGACTGGGAGACCGGGGAGCTGTTTTTT. Protein product: CASSDWETGELFF.